The next 27 T cell receptor beta chains were all read from a single sample in a study of T cell responses to AZD1222 COVID-19 vaccine. The data were produced by immunoSEQ multiplex PCR, yet TCRdb's version contains in-frame clones alone and is incomplete. The sample yields approximately 150,000 clones, 90% to 95% seen once. The starting material was peripheral blood, obtained after recovery from COVID-19. The receptors were gathered from an adult who had recovered from COVID-19.

V and J are TRBV2 and TRBJ2-7; 8 bases fit TRBD1. The V segment lost 1 base and the J segment 3 bases; nucleotides outside the gene matches: 8. CDR3 length: 16 residues. Germline CDR1 is SNHLY and CDR2 is FYNNEI. CDR3 sequence: CASSEGQGAVGYEQYF. As DNA, the CDR3 is TGTGCCAGCAGTGAAGGGCAGGGGGCTGTAGGCTACGAGCAGTACTTC. Variable domain in full (rest from reference TRBV2 and TRBJ2-7): EPEVTQTPSHQVTQMGQEVILRCVPISNHLYFYWYRQILGQKVEFLVSFYNNEISEKSEIFDDQFSVERPDGSNFTLKIRSTKLEDSAMYFCASSEGQGAVGYEQYFGPGTRLTVT.

The chain combines TRBV9 with TRBJ2-6, with D unclear. The V end lost 0 bases, the J end lost 0 bases, and 4 bases lay between the germline ends. Germline V gene sequence: CDR1 SGDLS, CDR2 YYNGEE. This CDR3 comprises 15 residues. The CDR3 loop is CASSVGGSGANVLTF. The CDR3 bases are TGTGCCAGCAGCGTAGGGGGCTCTGGGGCCAACGTCCTGACTTTC.

The rearrangement uses TRBV6-1 and TRBJ1-1; D uncertain. Germline V gene lookup returns CDR1 MNHNS and CDR2 SASEGT. The CDR3 contains 13 residues. Trimming took 0 bases from V and 5 from J, leaving 7 bases between them. The CDR3, as DNA: TGTGCCAGCAGTGAAGCGAGGAGAACTGAAGCTTTCTTT. Amino acid sequence: CASSEARRTEAFF.

The CDR3 sequence is CASSQQGLNTEAFF. In DNA, the CDR3 is TGTGCCAGCAGCCAACAGGGTTTGAACACTGAAGCTTTCTTT. The chain carries TRBV9 and TRBJ1-1; D might be TRBD1 (6 bases). V gave up 4 bases and J gave up 0 bases, with 10 bases separating them. Per the germline V gene, CDR1 is SGDLS and CDR2 is YYNGEE. This CDR3 has 14 amino acids.

The gene calls are TRBV28 and TRBJ1-1; 7 nucleotides align to TRBD1. V lost 8 bases to trimming and J lost 1 base; unmatched junction nucleotides: 7. The CDR3 runs to 14 residues. CDR1 and CDR2 (germline): MDHEN, SYDVKM. For the CDR3, the DNA is TGTGCCAGCTTAGCGGGACAGCAGAACACTGAAGCTTTCTTT. Its protein is CASLAGQQNTEAFF.

This chain uses TRBV5-1 with TRBJ2-2; D remains unclear. Germline values: CDR1 SGHRS, CDR2 YFSETQ. CDR3 length equals 16 residues. The V and J ends lost 5 bases and 2 bases respectively, with 16 bases between them. The CDR3 coding sequence is TGCGCCAGCAGACGGGTAGGTGGGATTAACACCGGGGAGCTGTTTTTT. This gives the protein CASRRVGGINTGELFF.

V and J are TRBV29-1 and TRBJ2-7, with 7 positions matching TRBD1. Germline values: CDR1 SQVTM, CDR2 ANQGSEA. With V trimmed by 3 bases and J by 4 bases, 9 bases remained unmatched. The CDR3 has 14 residues. The CDR3 DNA reads TGCAGCGTTGAGTGGGCAGGGGGTTCGTACGAGCAGTACTTC. Protein sequence: CSVEWAGGSYEQYF.

The chain recombines TRBV5-4 with TRBJ1-4; the match to TRBD1 covers 10 bases. Losses at the gene ends were 3 bases for V and 6 bases for J; bases not matched to a gene: 8. Germline V CDR1 and CDR2: SGHNT, YYREEE (reference sequence). This CDR3 has 16 amino acids. CDR3 protein: CASSSRDRGQDEKLFF. The CDR3 nucleotides read TGTGCCAGCAGCTCCCGGGACAGGGGACAGGATGAAAAACTGTTTTTT.

The chain is built from TRBV28 and TRBJ2-1; a weak D match, TRBD2 (6 bases). This CDR3 region has 13 residues. Trimming removed 5 bases at V and 3 bases at J, with 8 bases between. Germline V gene lookup returns CDR1 MDHEN and CDR2 SYDVKM. CDR3: CASSGDFYNEQFF. In DNA form, the CDR3 reads TGTGCCAGCAGTGGGGACTTCTACAATGAGCAGTTCTTC. Full variable domain (remainder filled in from reference TRBV28 and TRBJ2-1): DVKVTQSSRYLVKRTGEKVFLECVQDMDHENMFWYRQDPGLGLRLIYFSYDVKMKEKGDIPEGYSVSREKKERFSLILESASTNQTSMYLCASSGDFYNEQFFGPGTRLTVL.

V usage is TRBV5-6 and J usage is TRBJ2-1; unclear D gene. V was cut by 2 bases and J by 5 bases, with 11 bases left in between. There are 14 residues in the CDR3. In germline, CDR1 is SGHDT, CDR2 YYEEEE. CDR3 amino acids: CASSFWTQDNEQFF. Here the CDR3 DNA reads TGTGCCAGCAGCTTCTGGACGCAAGACAATGAGCAGTTCTTC.

This chain joins TRBV10-2 and TRBJ2-3; possibly TRBD2 for D (6 bases). V lost 6 bases and J 2 bases, leaving 9 bases between the germline ends. This CDR3 is built from 13 residues. Germline V CDR1 and CDR2: WSHSY, SAAADI. The CDR3 DNA sequence: TGCGCCAGCAGGCGGGATTACACAGATACGCAGTATTTT. Translation gives CASRRDYTDTQYF.

This clone was observed at least ten times. V and J are TRBV2 and TRBJ1-4; TRBD1 is a possible D gene (5 bases). Germline CDR1 is SNHLY and CDR2 is FYNNEI. The V end lost 3 bases, the J end lost 8 bases, and 10 bases lay between the germline ends. This CDR3 is built from 13 residues. The CDR3 is CASSDRGVEKLFF. The CDR3 nucleotides are TGTGCCAGCAGTGATAGGGGCGTAGAAAAACTGTTTTTT. Supplemented by reference TRBV2 and TRBJ1-4, the full variable domain reads EPEVTQTPSHQVTQMGQEVILRCVPISNHLYFYWYRQILGQKVEFLVSFYNNEISEKSEIFDDQFSVERPDGSNFTLKIRSTKLEDSAMYFCASSDRGVEKLFFGSGTQLSVL.

This chain joins TRBV27 and TRBJ1-5, with 7 bases that match TRBD1. Germline V CDR1 and CDR2: MNHEY, SMNVEV (reference sequence). J lost 5 bases, V lost 6 bases, and 10 bases had no gene match. The CDR3 runs 15 residues. In DNA form, the CDR3 reads TGTGCCAGCAGGATTAGACAGGGCGCCCATCAGCCCCAGCATTTT. Amino acids: CASRIRQGAHQPQHF.

This clone was seen a single time. The chain couples TRBV9 to TRBJ1-6; maybe TRBD1 (5 bases). The germline gives CDR1 SGDLS, CDR2 YYNGEE. The V end lost 3 bases, the J end lost 5 bases, and 12 bases lay between the germline ends. This CDR3 contains 15 residues. CDR3 in amino acids: CASSGLGEDNSPLHF. DNA for the CDR3: TGTGCCAGCAGCGGGCTGGGGGAAGATAATTCACCCCTCCACTTT. Looking up the rest from reference TRBV9 and TRBJ1-6 gives the full variable domain: DSGVTQTPKHLITATGQRVTLRCSPRSGDLSVYWYQQSLDQGLQFLIQYYNGEERAKGNILERFSAQQFPDLHSELNLSSLELGDSALYFCASSGLGEDNSPLHFGNGTRLTVT.

The chain employs TRBV7-2 and TRBJ2-7; weak D call: TRBD1 (6 bases). The germline V and J ends were trimmed by 3 bases and 0 bases, with 18 bases remaining between them. This CDR3 contains 17 residues. CDR1 and CDR2 from the germline V gene are SGHTA and FQGNSA. CDR3 DNA: TGTGCCAGCAGCTTCGAGGGACAAGGCTTTTTCTCCTACGAGCAGTACTTC. It is translated as CASSFEGQGFFSYEQYF.

The rearrangement joins TRBV12-3 or TRBV12-4 to TRBJ1-1; D is unclear. The CDR3 runs to 12 residues. V was cut by 2 bases and J by 11 bases, with 12 bases left in between. The CDR3 DNA is TGTGCCAGCAGTTTAATCGGGTACGGGGCTTTCTTT. Translated, it gives CASSLIGYGAFF.

The gene calls are TRBV25-1 and TRBJ2-7; D ambiguous. The ends were cut back, 4 bases at V and 2 bases at J, with 9 bases in the middle. Germline V gene sequence: CDR1 MGHDK, CDR2 SYGVNS. The CDR3 covers 13 residues. This CDR3 is CASSADPTYEQYF. The CDR3 nucleotides read TGTGCCAGCAGTGCGGACCCGACCTACGAGCAGTACTTC.

V gene TRBV7-3 combines with J gene TRBJ2-3; TRBD2 matches at 8 bases. This CDR3 is 16 amino acids long. Trimming cost V 2 bases and J 4 bases; bases outside gene matches: 8. Germline V lookup: CDR1 SGHTA, CDR2 FQGTGA. This CDR3 is CASSLSAGLDSDTQYF. In nucleotides, the CDR3 is TGTGCCAGCAGCTTATCGGCGGGACTAGACTCAGATACGCAGTATTTT.

The chain links TRBV28 to TRBJ1-2; 7 positions agree with TRBD1. Germline V gives CDR1 MDHEN, CDR2 SYDVKM. J lost 8 bases, V lost 4 bases, and 10 bases had no gene match. The CDR3 extends over 14 amino acids. The DNA for the CDR3 is TGTGCCAGCAGTTCCATGACAGGGACTGGGGGCTACACCTTC. Translation gives CASSSMTGTGGYTF.

The chain uses TRBV29-1 and TRBJ2-7; a weak D match, TRBD2 (5 bases). This CDR3 contains 11 residues. Germline V gives CDR1 SQVTM, CDR2 ANQGSEA. V lost 6 bases and J lost 2, with 8 bases in between. The CDR3 region is CSVPGTYEQYF. The CDR3 bases are TGCAGCGTCCCCGGGACCTACGAGCAGTACTTC.

The V and J genes are TRBV28 and TRBJ2-2; D is unclear. Germline V gene sequence: CDR1 MDHEN, CDR2 SYDVKM. This CDR3 spans 15 amino acids. With 2 bases removed from V and 0 bases from J, the gap between germline ends came to 7 bases. In DNA form, the CDR3 reads TGTGCCAGCAGTTTAACACGCCCGAACACCGGGGAGCTGTTTTTT. It translates to CASSLTRPNTGELFF.

The chain is built from TRBV29-1 and TRBJ2-5; tentative D call: TRBD2 (6 bases). Germline V gene data show CDR1 as SQVTM and CDR2 as ANQGSEA. Trimming took 2 bases from V and 2 from J, leaving 15 bases between them. The CDR3 spans 15 residues. This chain's CDR3 is CSVERRGEEQETQYF. The DNA of the CDR3 is TGCAGCGTTGAACGGCGAGGGGAGGAACAAGAGACCCAGTACTTC.

The chain links TRBV2 to TRBJ2-7, with 10 bases that match TRBD2. Germline V gene sequence: CDR1 SNHLY, CDR2 FYNNEI. With V trimmed by 1 base and J by 8 bases, 5 bases remained unmatched. The CDR3 is 14 amino acids. CDR3 nucleotides: TGTGCCAGCAGTGAAGGGACTAGCGGTTTGAAGCAGTACTTC. Translation gives CASSEGTSGLKQYF.

The chain couples TRBV27 to TRBJ1-2, with 8 bases aligning to TRBD1. V shed 4 bases, J shed 0 bases, and the junction held 4 bases outside the gene matches. The CDR3 runs 15 residues. The germline V gene encodes CDR1 MNHEY and CDR2 SMNVEV (reference sequence). The CDR3 reads CASSSWTGTNYGYTF. The CDR3 region has the DNA TGTGCCAGCAGTTCTTGGACAGGGACTAACTATGGCTACACCTTC.

This clone was counted once. The chain uses TRBV15 and TRBJ1-1, with a possible D match to TRBD1 (6 bases). Germline V gene lookup returns CDR1 LNHNV and CDR2 YYDKDF (reference sequence). The CDR3 contains 17 residues. V lost 0 bases, J lost 0 bases, and 14 bases lay in between. The CDR3 DNA sequence: TGTGCCACCAGCAGAGAGCCCAAGACAGGTCTGAACACTGAAGCTTTCTTT. Its protein product is CATSREPKTGLNTEAFF.

CDR3 protein: CASSPRDRGRETQYF. DNA of the CDR3: TGTGCCAGCAGCCCCCGGGACAGGGGGAGGGAGACCCAGTACTTC. The rearrangement joins TRBV3-1 (or the pseudogene TRBV3-2) to TRBJ2-5; 11 bases map to TRBD1. There are 15 residues in the CDR3. CDR1 and CDR2 from the germline V gene are LGHDT and YNNKEL (reference sequence). V was clipped by 4 bases and J by 5 bases; unmatched bases: 6.

This sequence joins TRBV5-4 and TRBJ1-3; D is ambiguous. The germline V gene has CDR1 SGHNT and CDR2 YYREEE (reference sequence). The CDR3 consists of 12 residues. The V and J ends lost 7 bases and 4 bases respectively, with 9 bases between them. The CDR3 bases are TGTGCCAGCGGTTTGGGGGGAAACACCATATATTTT. Encoded protein: CASGLGGNTIYF.